Below are 24 T cell receptor beta chains sequenced from a single sample in a study of shared clonotypes between healthy human individuals. Naive CD8 cells, CD45RO-negative and positively selected for CCR7, excluded terminally differentiated effector memory CD45RA+ cells. TCRdb's copy holds only in-frame clones and misses some; the assay was immunoSEQ multiplex PCR. The table lists millions of clones, about 92% of them singletons, with under 2% in the top ten. Sequencing was carried out using naive CD8+ T cells from PBMCs. All receptors come from a man between 18 and 29 years old in good health. Some clones in this sample may be carry-over from other donors' samples.

V gene TRBV5-1 combines with J gene TRBJ2-4; D gene unclear. Between the trimmed V and J ends, which lost 6 bases and 9 bases, there was a span of 19 bases. The CDR3 contains 14 residues. The V gene's germline CDR1 is SGHRS and CDR2 YFSETQ. The CDR3 region has the DNA TGCGCCAGCACCCCTCGTCTCGATAGTAGCATTCAGTACTTC. Translated: CASTPRLDSSIQYF.

Of note for this clone: The identical CDR3 is also encoded by other nucleotide sequences in the sample. V is TRBV27 and J is TRBJ2-7; TRBD2 agrees at 14 bases. The V segment lost 4 bases and the J segment 3 bases; nucleotides outside the gene matches: 5. The CDR3 extends over 16 amino acids. The V gene's germline CDR1 is MNHEY and CDR2 SMNVEV (reference sequence). The CDR3 loop is CASSSPGTSGSYEQYF. The CDR3 region has the DNA TGTGCCAGCAGTTCACCAGGGACTAGCGGGAGCTACGAGCAGTACTTC.

Concerning this clone: This CDR3 is also generated by other DNA sequences in the sample. The rearrangement links TRBV19 to TRBJ2-2; perhaps TRBD2 as D (6 bases). Trimming removed 6 bases at V and 0 bases at J, with 8 bases between. The CDR3 spans 14 residues. Germline CDR1 reads LNHDA; CDR2 reads SQIVND (reference sequence). The CDR3, as DNA: TGTGCCAGTAGGTTAGCGGCGAACACCGGGGAGCTGTTTTTT. Amino acid sequence: CASRLAANTGELFF. The full variable domain, in which reference TRBV19 and TRBJ2-2 provide the parts outside the CDR3, is DGGITQSPKYLFRKEGQNVTLSCEQNLNHDAMYWYRQDPGQGLRLIYYSQIVNDFQKGDIAEGYSVSREKKESFPLTVTSAQKNPTAFYLCASRLAANTGELFFGEGSRLTVL.

This chain joins TRBV15 and TRBJ2-5; TRBD1 or TRBD2 may be the D gene (6 bases each). V shed 3 bases and J shed 5 bases, with 16 bases lying between them. The V gene's germline CDR1 is LNHNV and CDR2 YYDKDF (reference sequence). The length of the CDR3 is 15 residues. Written as DNA, the CDR3 is TGTGCCACCAGCAGTGGGGGGCGGGTGGACGAGACCCAGTACTTC. As protein: CATSSGGRVDETQYF.

Worth noting for this clone: This specimen includes other DNA sequences encoding the same CDR3. This chain joins TRBV4-3 and TRBJ2-1, with 9 bases lining up with TRBD2. V lost 6 bases to trimming and J lost 4 bases; unmatched junction nucleotides: 7. The CDR3 runs 15 residues. The germline V gene has CDR1 LGHNA and CDR2 YSLEER. CDR3: CASSPTSGPYNEQFF. DNA for the CDR3: TGCGCCAGCAGTCCGACTAGCGGCCCTTACAATGAGCAGTTCTTC.

The chain has TRBV9 and TRBJ2-7, with 8 bases identical to TRBD1. Unmatched junction bases numbered 7, after V lost 2 bases and J lost 3 bases. From germline, CDR1 is SGDLS and CDR2 YYNGEE. This CDR3 has 15 amino acids. The DNA of the CDR3 is TGTGCCAGCAGCGTCCGGACAGGGAAGGGCTACGAGCAGTACTTC. Translating it yields CASSVRTGKGYEQYF. The full variable domain, with the rest looked up from reference TRBV9 and TRBJ2-7, is DSGVTQTPKHLITATGQRVTLRCSPRSGDLSVYWYQQSLDQGLQFLIQYYNGEERAKGNILERFSAQQFPDLHSELNLSSLELGDSALYFCASSVRTGKGYEQYFGPGTRLTVT.

V is TRBV11-2 and J is TRBJ2-1; either TRBD1 or TRBD2 may supply D (5 bases each). V was trimmed by 5 bases and J by 0 bases, leaving 11 bases between them. The CDR3 extends over 15 amino acids. Germline CDR1 is SGHAT and CDR2 is FQNNGV. CDR3 in amino acids: CASSPMRGSYNEQFF. CDR3 nucleotides: TGTGCCAGCAGCCCCATGAGGGGCTCCTACAATGAGCAGTTCTTC. Full variable domain (rest looked up from reference TRBV11-2 and TRBJ2-1): EAGVAQSPRYKIIEKRQSVAFWCNPISGHATLYWYQQILGQGPKLLIQFQNNGVVDDSQLPKDRFSAERLKGVDSTLKIQPAKLEDSAVYLCASSPMRGSYNEQFFGPGTRLTVL.

This clone was recorded only once. V and J are TRBV28 and TRBJ1-1; a possible D gene is TRBD1 (5 bases). V was clipped by 7 bases and J by 0 bases, with 15 bases between them. Germline lookup yields CDR1 MDHEN and CDR2 SYDVKM. The CDR3 totals 15 residues. The CDR3 reads CASKTPTEMNTEAFF. CDR3 bases: TGTGCCAGCAAAACCCCGACAGAAATGAACACTGAAGCTTTCTTT.

V gene TRBV5-6 combines with J gene TRBJ2-1, with D unresolved. From germline, CDR1 is SGHDT and CDR2 YYEEEE. V was pared by 1 base and J by 7 bases, with 3 bases between. The CDR3 is 11 residues long. In DNA, the CDR3 is TGTGCCAGCAGCTTGCAGAATGAGCAGTTCTTC. It is translated as CASSLQNEQFF.

The genes are TRBV27 and TRBJ2-2; 8 nucleotides agree with TRBD2. The junction had 11 bases not matched to a gene; V was cut back by 7 bases and J by 1 base. Per the germline V gene, CDR1 is MNHEY and CDR2 is SMNVEV (reference sequence). The CDR3 loop spans 17 amino acids. The CDR3 reads CASTSWWAGGNTGELFF. Written as DNA, the CDR3 is TGTGCCAGCACCTCTTGGTGGGCGGGAGGGAACACCGGGGAGCTGTTTTTT.

The gene calls are TRBV5-8 and TRBJ2-3; 10 bases are shared with TRBD2. Trimming removed 8 bases from V and 1 base from J; junction bases left unmatched: 4. Germline V gene lookup returns CDR1 SGHTS and CDR2 YDEGEE. The CDR3 extends over 14 amino acids. Here the CDR3 DNA reads TGTGCCAGTACTAGCGGGGATCGCACAGATACGCAGTATTTT. It specifies CASTSGDRTDTQYF.

J is TRBJ1-4 and V is TRBV6-6; D is possibly TRBD1 (5 bases). The CDR3 totals 14 residues. Germline V gene sequence: CDR1 MNHNY, CDR2 SVGAGI (reference sequence). V lost 7 bases and J lost 8, with 17 bases in between. The CDR3 sequence: CASNTGTSNEKLFF. The CDR3 bases are TGTGCCAGCAATACCGGGACGTCAAACGAAAAACTGTTTTTT.

Here the CDR3 DNA reads TGCGCCAGCAGCTTGGTTACTCGGACGAGTCAAGAGACCCAGTACTTC. Translation: CASSLVTRTSQETQYF. The chain joins TRBV5-1 to TRBJ2-5, with D unclear. The CDR3 is made up of 16 amino acids. V was pared by 0 bases and J by 2 bases, with 14 bases between. In germline, CDR1 is SGHRS, CDR2 YFSETQ.

This chain links TRBV28 with TRBJ1-5; 8 bases line up with TRBD1. This CDR3 comprises 13 residues. The ends lost 7 bases at V and 6 bases at J; junction bases unmatched: 5. Germline V CDR1 and CDR2: MDHEN, SYDVKM. The CDR3 nucleotides read TGTGCCAGCATTACAGGGGGTGGTCAGCCCCAGCATTTT. It specifies CASITGGGQPQHF.

The chain couples TRBV7-3 to TRBJ2-1; a possible D gene is TRBD1 (5 bases). Germline loops: CDR1 SGHTA, CDR2 FQGTGA. The CDR3 extends over 16 amino acids. V dropped 0 bases and J dropped 5 bases, with 14 bases sitting between them. The CDR3 DNA reads TGTGCCAGCAGCTTAACGCGGCTAGGCAGGGACAATGAGCAGTTCTTC. Its translation is CASSLTRLGRDNEQFF.

This rearrangement joins TRBV7-9 to TRBJ2-5; unclear D gene. V was clipped by 5 bases and J by 2 bases, with 15 bases between them. The CDR3 runs 15 residues. The V gene's germline CDR1 is SEHNR and CDR2 FQNEAQ (reference sequence). Here the CDR3 reads CASSPHVGAQETQYF. The CDR3 DNA reads as TGTGCCAGCAGCCCCCACGTGGGCGCACAAGAGACCCAGTACTTC.

This chain links TRBV4-1 with TRBJ2-7; D remains ambiguous. CDR3 size: 16 residues. Per the germline V gene, CDR1 is MGHRA and CDR2 is YSYEKL. Trimming took 0 bases from V and 3 from J, leaving 15 bases between them. The CDR3 sequence: CASSQDRSRASYEQYF. The DNA for the CDR3 is TGCGCCAGCAGCCAAGATCGGTCTCGGGCCAGCTACGAGCAGTACTTC.

The chain links TRBV15 to TRBJ2-7; D may be TRBD1 (5 bases). Between the trimmed V and J ends, which lost 5 bases and 2 bases, there was a span of 16 bases. Germline assignment: CDR1 LNHNV and CDR2 YYDKDF (reference sequence). The CDR3 runs to 15 residues. The CDR3, as DNA: TGTGCCACCAGCGCGATCCCAGGGCACACCTACGAGCAGTACTTC. Translating it yields CATSAIPGHTYEQYF.

The gene calls are TRBV28 and TRBJ2-7; 10 bases align to TRBD2. Trimming cost V 3 bases and J 4 bases; bases outside gene matches: 9. The CDR3 covers 16 residues. Germline CDR1 is MDHEN and CDR2 is SYDVKM. CDR3 in amino acids: CASSFDVKREGYEQYF. CDR3 in DNA: TGTGCCAGCAGTTTCGACGTAAAGCGGGAGGGGTACGAGCAGTACTTC.

This chain uses TRBV28 with TRBJ2-1; weak D call: TRBD1 (6 bases). V shed 8 bases and J shed 6 bases, with 17 bases lying between them. Germline V gene sequence: CDR1 MDHEN, CDR2 SYDVKM. This CDR3 region has 14 residues. The CDR3: CASSAGTTGNEQFF. As DNA, the CDR3 is TGTGCCAGCTCAGCCGGGACAACGGGCAATGAGCAGTTCTTC.

The V gene is TRBV5-5, the J gene TRBJ2-7, with unresolved D. V shed 0 bases and J shed 6 bases, with 16 bases lying between them. This CDR3 is 15 amino acids long. CDR1 is SGHKS, CDR2 YYEKEE, per germline (reference sequence). CDR3 loop: CASSLATRNSGEQYF. CDR3 coding DNA: TGTGCCAGCAGCTTGGCGACCAGAAATTCGGGCGAGCAGTACTTC.

This chain connects TRBV30 to TRBJ2-7; no reliable D call. Trimming took off 0 bases at V and 4 bases at J, with 7 bases between the two ends. The CDR3 contains 12 residues. Germline V gene sequence: CDR1 GTSNPN, CDR2 SVGIG (reference sequence). The CDR3 coding sequence is TGTGCCTGGAGTGTGGAGTATTACGAGCAGTACTTC. This sequence encodes CAWSVEYYEQYF.

This rearrangement joins TRBV10-3 to TRBJ1-5, with 7 bases aligning to TRBD1. The CDR3 totals 16 residues. Germline trimming cut 3 bases from V and 7 bases from J; bases unmatched to any gene: 12. CDR1 and CDR2 (germline): ENHRY, SYGVKD. CDR3 sequence: CAISEPGRDSSQPQHF. The CDR3 DNA reads TGTGCCATCAGTGAACCTGGCCGGGACAGCTCGCAGCCCCAGCATTTT.

This clone was detected a few times. The V and J genes are TRBV9 and TRBJ1-1; 8 positions match TRBD1. Unmatched junction bases numbered 5, after V lost 2 bases and J lost 5 bases. Germline V gene lookup returns CDR1 SGDLS and CDR2 YYNGEE. This CDR3 is built from 14 residues. The CDR3 spells CASSVQYRGTEAFF. CDR3 sequence (DNA): TGTGCCAGCAGCGTCCAGTACAGGGGGACTGAAGCTTTCTTT.